These 20 T cell receptor beta chains came from one sample sequenced in a study of patients and donors after allogeneic stem cell transplantation. Via MiXCR, TCRdb re-called the RT-PCR reads, giving one row per CDR3 protein. Among about a million distinct CDR3 sequences listed, about a sixth were seen once. Sequenced input: blood, either unsorted or a sorted T cell fraction (not recorded which). These receptors all stem from a human donor who was either an allogeneic HSCT recipient or a stem cell or donor lymphocyte infusion donor (not recorded which). It is not recorded whose cells these are; they may come from a transplant donor.

This clonotype was recorded only once. The chain employs TRBV7-9 and TRBJ2-6; D is possibly TRBD2 (5 bases). The V gene lost 3 bases and the J gene lost 2 bases, with 14 bases spanning the gap. In germline, CDR1 is SEHNR, CDR2 FQNEAQ (reference sequence). The CDR3 is 17 amino acids. The CDR3: CASSFRRGPAGANVLTF. CDR3 coding DNA: TGTGCCAGCAGCTTTAGGCGAGGGCCCGCTGGGGCCAACGTCCTGACTTTC.

This clonotype was observed a few times. The chain couples TRBV4-2 to TRBJ2-5; D could derive from TRBD1 or TRBD2 (6 bases each). Per germline, CDR1 LGHNA and CDR2 YNFKEQ. This CDR3 contains 14 residues. Trimming took off 1 base at V and 7 bases at J, with 13 bases between the two ends. DNA for the CDR3: TGTGCCAGCAGCCAAGGAGGGGGGCCAAGGACCCAGTACTTC. Protein: CASSQGGGPRTQYF.

In this sample, this clonotype turned up a few times. Here the CDR3 reads CASSFMRESYNEQFF. Here the CDR3 DNA reads TGTGCCAGCAGTTTTATGCGGGAATCCTACAATGAGCAGTTCTTC. The V call is TRBV27, the J call TRBJ2-1; TRBD2 might be the D (6 bases). V lost 3 bases and J 1 base, leaving 10 bases between the germline ends. Germline V CDR1 and CDR2: MNHEY, SMNVEV (reference sequence). This CDR3 has 15 amino acids.

The V gene is TRBV11-2, the J gene TRBJ2-4; TRBD2 might be the D (5 bases). This CDR3 contains 15 residues. V lost 1 base, J lost 7 bases, and 14 bases lay in between. Germline V lookup: CDR1 SGHAT, CDR2 FQNNGV. The CDR3 DNA reads as TGTGCCAGCAGCTTAGGTTGGGCCTCGGGGAACATTCAGTACTTC. Protein product: CASSLGWASGNIQYF.

A word on this clonotype: One junction end does not reproduce the germline sequence, and a read error may be involved. This sequence joins TRBV10-3 and TRBJ2-2; either TRBD1 or TRBD2 may supply D (5 bases each). CDR3 size: 16 residues. Germline values: CDR1 ENHRY, CDR2 SYGVKD. The CDR3 protein is CASSETWDRNTGELFF. CDR3 nucleotide sequence: TGTGCCAGCAGTGAGACCTGGGACCGTAACACCGGGGAGCTGTTTTTT.

This clonotype was detected a few times. The chain combines TRBV5-6 with TRBJ2-1; 7 nucleotides align to TRBD1. The ends lost 1 base at V and 5 bases at J; junction bases unmatched: 9. Germline CDR1 SGHDT, CDR2 YYEEEE. The length of the CDR3 is 16 residues. CDR3 amino acids: CASSLLDRAHNNEQFF. CDR3 coding DNA: TGTGCCAGCAGCTTGCTCGACAGGGCCCACAACAATGAGCAGTTCTTC.

This clonotype appeared a few times. The chain employs TRBV20-1 and TRBJ1-4, with TRBD1 matching over 10 bases. This CDR3 is built from 14 residues. The V segment lost 2 bases and the J segment 5 bases; nucleotides outside the gene matches: 2. Germline V gene lookup returns CDR1 DFQATT and CDR2 SNEGSKA (reference sequence). CDR3 loop: CSARRTGGNEKLFF. The CDR3 coding sequence is TGCAGTGCTAGAAGGACAGGGGGGAATGAAAAACTGTTTTTT.

This clonotype occurred a few times. This CDR3 is CASKVLGANYGYTF. Here the CDR3 DNA reads TGTGCCAGCAAGGTACTCGGGGCCAACTATGGCTACACCTTC. This chain links TRBV27 with TRBJ1-2; tentative D call: TRBD1 (5 bases). There are 14 residues in the CDR3. Germline CDR1 and CDR2: MNHEY and SMNVEV (reference sequence). With 7 bases removed from V and 2 bases from J, the gap between germline ends came to 14 bases.

This clonotype has only a few counts. V is TRBV6-5 and J is TRBJ1-1, with TRBD1 matching over 8 bases. The CDR3 is made up of 15 amino acids. Unmatched junction bases numbered 4, after V lost 0 bases and J lost 4 bases. CDR1 and CDR2 (germline): MNHEY, SVGAGI. CDR3 coding DNA: TGTGCCAGCAGTTACTCGACAGGGGCGACCACTGAAGCTTTCTTT. Protein: CASSYSTGATTEAFF.

This clonotype has a count of ten or more. The genes are TRBV5-1 and TRBJ2-3; D is perhaps TRBD1 or TRBD2 (6 bases each). Per the germline V gene, CDR1 is SGHRS and CDR2 is YFSETQ. V was pared by 0 bases and J by 2 bases, with 16 bases between. The CDR3 has 17 residues. CDR3 sequence: CASSLAAGPGDTDTQYF. The CDR3 bases are TGCGCCAGCAGCTTGGCCGCGGGGCCAGGGGACACAGATACGCAGTATTTT.

This clonotype was found a few times. V is TRBV4-2 and J is TRBJ1-1; D is unresolved. From germline, CDR1 is LGHNA and CDR2 YNFKEQ. This CDR3 spans 13 amino acids. Trimming pared 1 base from V and 6 bases from J, leaving 9 bases between. The CDR3 region is CASSQGLGSEAFF. As DNA, the CDR3 is TGTGCCAGCAGCCAAGGGTTGGGTTCTGAAGCTTTCTTT.

The chain carries TRBV2 and TRBJ2-6; 9 nucleotides agree with TRBD1. Germline CDR1 is SNHLY and CDR2 is FYNNEI. The CDR3 extends over 17 amino acids. Germline trimming cut 7 bases from V and 0 bases from J; bases unmatched to any gene: 7. The CDR3 is CASTGTGQSSGANVLTF. For the CDR3, the DNA is TGTGCCAGCACCGGGACAGGGCAATCCTCTGGGGCCAACGTCCTGACTTTC. Complete variable domain (other parts from reference TRBV2 and TRBJ2-6): EPEVTQTPSHQVTQMGQEVILRCVPISNHLYFYWYRQILGQKVEFLVSFYNNEISEKSEIFDDQFSVERPDGSNFTLKIRSTKLEDSAMYFCASTGTGQSSGANVLTFGAGSRLTVL.

V usage is TRBV7-6 and J usage is TRBJ1-1; no clear D gene. Looked up from germline, CDR1 is SGHVS and CDR2 is FNYEAQ. This CDR3 is built from 9 residues. Trimming took 5 bases from V and 10 from J, leaving 5 bases between them. The CDR3 is CASSPGAFF. CDR3 bases: TGTGCCAGCAGCCCCGGAGCTTTCTTT.

This clonotype showed up many times. The chain is built from TRBV12-3 or TRBV12-4 and TRBJ1-1; D gene uncertain. V shed 2 bases and J shed 10 bases, with 11 bases lying between them. The CDR3 has 12 amino acids. The CDR3, as DNA: TGTGCCAGCAGTTTAACGGCTTACGTAGCTTTCTTT. Encoded protein: CASSLTAYVAFF.

The gene calls are TRBV12-3 or TRBV12-4 and TRBJ2-5, with D possibly matching TRBD1 (8 bases). This CDR3 region has 15 residues. Trimming took 3 bases from V and 4 from J, leaving 15 bases between them. The CDR3 nucleotides read TGTGCCAGCAGTTTCCGGACAGGGAGGGCAGAGACCCAGTACTTC. Protein product: CASSFRTGRAETQYF.

V is TRBV20-1 and J is TRBJ2-4; TRBD1 might be the D (5 bases). Trimming shortened V by 5 bases and J by 6 bases, and 17 bases separated the two germline ends. From germline, CDR1 is DFQATT and CDR2 SNEGSKA (reference sequence). The CDR3 has 14 amino acids. CDR3 loop: CSAQKGKTINIQYF. In DNA form, the CDR3 reads TGCAGTGCTCAGAAGGGGAAAACTATAAACATTCAGTACTTC.

This clonotype was recorded a few times. This sequence joins TRBV2 and TRBJ2-1; D not certain. The CDR3 runs to 14 residues. Trimming removed 3 bases at V and 5 bases at J, with 11 bases between. Germline lookup yields CDR1 SNHLY and CDR2 FYNNEI. CDR3 region: CASSDSFTDNEQFF. Written as DNA, the CDR3 is TGTGCCAGCAGTGACAGCTTTACCGACAATGAGCAGTTCTTC.

This clonotype was counted a few times. The CDR3 reads CASSFSQREATGLVTDTQYF. Here the CDR3 DNA reads TGTGCCAGCAGTTTCTCGCAAAGAGAGGCGACAGGGTTGGTCACAGATACGCAGTATTTT. This sequence joins TRBV6-2 or TRBV6-3 and TRBJ2-3; 7 bases are shared with TRBD1. The junction had 21 bases not matched to a gene; V was cut back by 4 bases and J by 2 bases. The V gene's germline CDR1 is MNHEY and CDR2 SVGEGT. The CDR3 is made up of 20 amino acids.

This clonotype was picked up many times. The chain employs TRBV12-3 or TRBV12-4 and TRBJ2-1; TRBD2 matches 7 bases. The CDR3 runs to 15 residues. V was clipped by 3 bases and J by 4 bases; unmatched bases: 6. CDR3 bases: TGTGCCAGCAGTTTGGCGCTAGCGGTGTACAATGAGCAGTTCTTC. Protein: CASSLALAVYNEQFF.

This clonotype has a handful of counts. V gene TRBV19 combines with J gene TRBJ2-2; maybe TRBD1 (5 bases). V shed 3 bases and J shed 7 bases, with 15 bases lying between them. The CDR3 is 15 amino acids. Germline values: CDR1 LNHDA, CDR2 SQIVND (reference sequence). The CDR3 loop reads CASSILDTVDGELFF. CDR3 sequence (DNA): TGTGCCAGTAGTATTCTGGACACTGTCGACGGGGAGCTGTTTTTT.